This T cell receptor beta chain was recorded in a study of cytomegalovirus exposure and HLA in healthy donors. V gave up 4 bases and J gave up 9 bases; unmatched junction bases: 10. Germline V lookup: CDR1 SGHTA, CDR2 FQGTGA. The CDR3 has 15 amino acids. The study, taken as a whole, reports: Associated with cytomegalovirus, according to the listing, were fewer than 200 TCR beta chains.

This clone has only one observation. Its antigen is still unknown. Measured with immunoSEQ multiplex PCR; TCRdb has only the in-frame clones, and not every one. Of tens of thousands of clones listed, 92% were seen once; the top ten hold over 1%. This TCR was recovered from a woman aged 18-29 years in good health and CMV-seronegative. The sample consisted of PBMCs. V usage is TRBV7-3 and J usage is TRBJ2-3, with 10 bases fitting TRBD1. The CDR3 DNA is TGTGCCAGCAGCTCGACGGGGGACAGGGGTCAGACGCAGTATTTT. Translated: CASSSTGDRGQTQYF.